This paragraph covers one T cell receptor beta chain sequence. A single record per CDR3 protein comes from TCRdb applying MiXCR to the 5' RACE reads. This repertoire shows several thousand distinct CDR3 sequences, roughly 60% found once; its top ten account for 6.2%. Germline values: CDR1 MNHEY, CDR2 SVGEGT. V was pared by 8 bases and J by 0 bases, with 12 bases of the junction left unmatched. There are 16 residues in the CDR3. The chain links TRBV6-2 or TRBV6-3 to TRBJ2-7, with TRBD1 matching 8 bases. Input material: tumor-infiltrating memory CD4+ T cells sorted from the breast tumor. As to subset: memory CD4+ T cells, CD4+CD45RO+CD25-. The sequence was collected from a female donor with breast cancer. The CDR3 DNA sequence: TGTGCCAGCGACTATGCACGGACAGGGCGCTCCTACGAGCAGTACTTC. Translated: CASDYARTGRSYEQYF.